This TCR beta chain was identified in a study of yellow fever vaccine responses in identical twins. V shed 8 bases, J shed 7 bases, and the junction held 5 bases outside the gene matches. CDR1 is WNHNN and CDR2 is SYGVQD in the germline V gene (reference sequence). The length of the CDR3 is 13 residues. Findings and caveats of the study: A vaccine T cell response that seemed partly convergent and partly personalized was reported in twins.

TCRdb ran MiXCR on the RT-PCR reads and lists one entry per CDR3 protein. The sample holds some 20,000 distinct CDR3 sequences, approximately 68% seen once. As regards this clonotype: The antigen remains unidentified.

The chain couples TRBV10-1 to TRBJ1-4, with 9 bases that match TRBD1. The sequence came from a woman younger than 35 who received the yellow fever vaccine. The material was T cells from blood (PBMCs), unsorted or a sorted subset (not recorded which), obtained before or after yellow fever vaccination (not recorded which). CDR3 in amino acids: CASQDRGGEKLFF. DNA of the CDR3: TGCGCCAGCCAGGACAGGGGAGGTGAAAAACTGTTTTTT.